Detailed here is one TCR beta chain. Antigen: not known. Donors sampled were nominally healthy, though unrecorded immune exposures were likely. The data derive from a study of cytomegalovirus exposure and HLA in healthy donors. Across the whole study: An earlier analysis found under 130 million unique TCR beta sequences from about 190 million T cells. Findings and caveats of the study: Most subjects' HLA-A and HLA-B alleles were reportedly predicted from TCR beta sequences. In a later analysis, TCR association rates varied by HLA locus: DRB1 most, HLA-C fewest.

Germline V gives CDR1 SNHLY, CDR2 FYNNEI. The CDR3 loop spans 14 amino acids. The V end lost 5 bases, the J end lost 1 base, and 11 bases lay between the germline ends. This PCR relied on a set of 60 Vbeta primers and 13 Jbeta primers. Here immunoSEQ multiplex PCR was the method, and the copy in TCRdb shows in-frame clones only, minus some. In total, the table holds roughly 100,000 clones. Sequences were obtained from PBMCs. The chain combines TRBV2 with TRBJ1-1, with a weak D call TRBD1 (6 bases). This TCR was sampled from a man in his fifties or sixties in good health and CMV-seronegative. The CDR3 DNA sequence: TGTGCCAGCAGTCCGGACAGACGGAACACTGAAGCTTTCTTT. This gives the protein CASSPDRRNTEAFF.